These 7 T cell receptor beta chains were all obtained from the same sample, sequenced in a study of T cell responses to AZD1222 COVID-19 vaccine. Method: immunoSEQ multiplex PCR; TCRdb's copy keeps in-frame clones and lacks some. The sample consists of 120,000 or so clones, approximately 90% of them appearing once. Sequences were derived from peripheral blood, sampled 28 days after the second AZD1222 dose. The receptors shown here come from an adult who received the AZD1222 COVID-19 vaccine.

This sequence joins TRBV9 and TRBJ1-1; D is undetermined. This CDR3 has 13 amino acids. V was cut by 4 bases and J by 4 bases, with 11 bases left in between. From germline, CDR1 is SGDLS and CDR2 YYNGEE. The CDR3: CASSLGGITEAFF. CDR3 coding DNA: TGTGCCAGCAGCTTAGGAGGGATCACTGAAGCTTTCTTT.

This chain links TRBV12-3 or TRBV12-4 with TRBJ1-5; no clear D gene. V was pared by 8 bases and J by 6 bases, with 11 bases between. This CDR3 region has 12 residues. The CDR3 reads CASSLLLQPQHF. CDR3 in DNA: TGTGCCAGCTCACTCCTCCTTCAGCCCCAGCATTTT.

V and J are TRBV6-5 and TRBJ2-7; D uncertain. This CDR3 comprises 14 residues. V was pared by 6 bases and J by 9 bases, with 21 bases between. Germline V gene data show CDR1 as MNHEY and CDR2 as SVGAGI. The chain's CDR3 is CASRKTQWGSVQYF. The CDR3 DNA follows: TGTGCCAGCAGAAAGACCCAATGGGGTTCAGTGCAGTACTTC.

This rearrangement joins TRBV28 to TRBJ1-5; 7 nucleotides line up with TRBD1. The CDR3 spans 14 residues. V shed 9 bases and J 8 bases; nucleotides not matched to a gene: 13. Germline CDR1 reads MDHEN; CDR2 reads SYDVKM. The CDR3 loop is CASTTTGASEPQHF. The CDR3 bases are TGTGCCAGTACAACAACAGGGGCCTCGGAGCCCCAGCATTTT.

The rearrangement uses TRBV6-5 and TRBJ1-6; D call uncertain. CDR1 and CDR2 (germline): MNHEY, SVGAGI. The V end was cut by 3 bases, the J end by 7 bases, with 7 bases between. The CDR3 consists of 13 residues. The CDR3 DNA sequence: TGTGCCAGCAGTTATGACCCCAATTCACCCCTCCACTTT. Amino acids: CASSYDPNSPLHF.

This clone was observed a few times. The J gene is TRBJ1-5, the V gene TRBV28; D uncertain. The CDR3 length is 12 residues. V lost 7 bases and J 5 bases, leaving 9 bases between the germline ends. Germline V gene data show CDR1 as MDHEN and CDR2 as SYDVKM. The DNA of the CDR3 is TGTGCCAGCACACCGAGAGATCAGCCCCAGCATTTT. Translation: CASTPRDQPQHF.

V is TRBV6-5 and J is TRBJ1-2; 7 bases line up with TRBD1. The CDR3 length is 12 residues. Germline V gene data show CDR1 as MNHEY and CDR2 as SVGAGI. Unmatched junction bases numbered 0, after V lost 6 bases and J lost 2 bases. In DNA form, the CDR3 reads TGTGCCAGCAGGGGACAGAACTATGGCTACACCTTC. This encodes CASRGQNYGYTF.